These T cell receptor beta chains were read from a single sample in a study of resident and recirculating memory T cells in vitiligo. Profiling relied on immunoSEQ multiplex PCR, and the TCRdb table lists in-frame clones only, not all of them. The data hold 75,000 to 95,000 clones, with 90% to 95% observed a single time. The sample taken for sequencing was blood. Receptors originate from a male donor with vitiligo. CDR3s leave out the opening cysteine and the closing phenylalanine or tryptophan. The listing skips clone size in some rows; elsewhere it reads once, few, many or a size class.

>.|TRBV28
ASSVRRGQY
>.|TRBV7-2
ASSVTRENTQY
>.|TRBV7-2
AIQSNPAGEQY
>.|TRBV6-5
ASSYSAGVDQPQH
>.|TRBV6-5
ASSYIGTRLHGELF
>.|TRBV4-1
ASRRLLSSPDGYT
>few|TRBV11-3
ASSLPDREDTEAF
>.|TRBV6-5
ASRGQGAINEQF
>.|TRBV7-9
ASSPLGSASYEQY
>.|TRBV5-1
ASSLDLAASSYNEQF
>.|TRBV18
ASSPQGSTDTQY
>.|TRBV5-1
ASIGQSTQY
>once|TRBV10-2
ASSAPDRVIQETQY
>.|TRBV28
ASRPGTGVPYEQY
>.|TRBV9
ASSGGERDTQY
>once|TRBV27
ASSSGVYNEQF
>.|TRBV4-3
ASSQDVSVGANVLT
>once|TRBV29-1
SGLRVGAGKLF
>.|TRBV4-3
ASSQDRTDTQY
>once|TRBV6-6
ASSYAPRGTEAF
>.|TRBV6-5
ASWGHQETQY
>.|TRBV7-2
ASSLSQGIQPQH
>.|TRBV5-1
ASSSTSGREESYEQY
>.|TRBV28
ASSSTHRLANYGYT
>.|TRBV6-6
ASSPTGRSGNTIY
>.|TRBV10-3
AISPKAGGETQY
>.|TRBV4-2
ASSQTLTGGTNEKLF
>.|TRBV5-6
ASSFVGQGPHEQY
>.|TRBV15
ATRTGVGNTIY
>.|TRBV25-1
ASSEWSHPQETQY
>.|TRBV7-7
ASSLGGGTGTQETQY
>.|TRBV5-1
ASSLVGQSNTGELF
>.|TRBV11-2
ASSPMGGRSGELF
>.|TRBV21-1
ASSPPWRGVTRGANVLT
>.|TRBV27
ATFSGTSYGYT
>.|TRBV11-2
ASSPFEGGTDTQY
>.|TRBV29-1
SVGTGGETQY
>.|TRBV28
ASSLGGLEQY
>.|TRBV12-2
ASRLPGTGDHSNQPQH
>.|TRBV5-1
ASSLRDRGSYEQY
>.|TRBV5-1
ASSLVAGMNTEAF
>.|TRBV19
ASSPAGWLAGGRETQY
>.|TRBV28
ASSSTAAGFVEAF
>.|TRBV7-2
ASSSFNQPQH
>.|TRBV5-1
ASSPRGGAHEQY
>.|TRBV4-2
ASSQPPDIEQF
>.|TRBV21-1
ASTEVGTPFYEQY
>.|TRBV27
ASSFGLAGGTGELF
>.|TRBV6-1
ASSDPDRAPGGAF